These 16 T cell receptor beta chains share one sample of origin, sequenced in a study of T cell responses to AZD1222 COVID-19 vaccine. The protocol was immunoSEQ multiplex PCR, while the TCRdb copy is restricted to in-frame clones and leaves out a portion. The sample holds about 140,000 clones, 90% seen once. The material sequenced was peripheral blood, taken 28 days after the second AZD1222 dose. These receptor sequences come from an adult who received the AZD1222 COVID-19 vaccine.

The rearrangement joins TRBV28 to TRBJ2-7; 7 bases fit TRBD2. The CDR3 covers 14 residues. V lost 6 bases, J lost 1 base, and 6 bases stayed unmatched. From germline, CDR1 is MDHEN and CDR2 SYDVKM. CDR3 sequence: CASRIGDYSYEQYF. In DNA, the CDR3 is TGTGCCAGCAGAATAGGGGACTATTCCTACGAGCAGTACTTC. Full variable domain (missing parts from reference TRBV28 and TRBJ2-7): DVKVTQSSRYLVKRTGEKVFLECVQDMDHENMFWYRQDPGLGLRLIYFSYDVKMKEKGDIPEGYSVSREKKERFSLILESASTNQTSMYLCASRIGDYSYEQYFGPGTRLTVT.

The chain joins TRBV19 to TRBJ1-5; D unresolved. V lost 3 bases to trimming and J lost 5 bases, with 5 bases between them. The CDR3 is 12 residues long. Per the germline V gene, CDR1 is LNHDA and CDR2 is SQIVND (reference sequence). The CDR3 coding sequence is TGTGCCAGTAGTATGTCCGATCAGCCCCAGCATTTT. This translates into CASSMSDQPQHF.

V usage is TRBV5-1 and J usage is TRBJ2-3, with 10 bases lining up with TRBD2. The CDR3 extends over 15 amino acids. V shed 4 bases, J shed 6 bases, and the junction held 8 bases outside the gene matches. CDR1 is SGHRS and CDR2 is YFSETQ in the germline V gene. The CDR3 DNA is TGCGCCAGCAGCGCCGCTAGCGGGGGATTGGATACGCAGTATTTT. It specifies CASSAASGGLDTQYF. The variable domain in full, with the rest retrieved from reference TRBV5-1 and TRBJ2-3, is KAGVTQTPRYLIKTRGQQVTLSCSPISGHRSVSWYQQTPGQGLQFLFEYFSETQRNKGNFPGRFSGRQFSNSRSEMNVSTLELGDSALYLCASSAASGGLDTQYFGPGTRLTVL.

CDR3 sequence reads: CAWNSGLINQPQHF. For the CDR3, the DNA is TGTGCCTGGAACTCGGGGCTGATTAATCAGCCCCAGCATTTT. V and J are TRBV30 and TRBJ1-5, with D possibly matching TRBD1 (5 bases). CDR1 is GTSNPN, CDR2 SVGIG, per germline (reference sequence). CDR3 length: 14 amino acids. Deletions cut 4 bases from V and 4 bases from J, with 14 bases between.

The chain links TRBV4-2 to TRBJ1-5; D may be TRBD1 (5 bases). The V and J ends lost 0 bases and 1 base respectively, with 10 bases between them. This CDR3 has 16 amino acids. Per germline, CDR1 LGHNA and CDR2 YNFKEQ. CDR3 protein: CASSQDQGGSNQPQHF. DNA of the CDR3: TGTGCCAGCAGCCAAGATCAGGGTGGAAGCAATCAGCCCCAGCATTTT.

V and J are TRBV5-5 and TRBJ1-4, with 9 bases lining up with TRBD1. The CDR3 has 15 residues. The trim removed 3 bases at V and 8 bases at J, leaving 8 bases unmatched. CDR1 and CDR2 (germline): SGHKS, YYEKEE (reference sequence). CDR3 region: CASSSGTGMKEKLFF. CDR3 nucleotide sequence: TGTGCCAGCAGCTCGGGGACAGGGATGAAGGAAAAACTGTTTTTT. Based on the CDR3 plus reference TRBV5-5 and TRBJ1-4, the full variable domain is DAGVTQSPTHLIKTRGQQVTLRCSPISGHKSVSWYQQVLGQGPQFIFQYYEKEERGRGNFPDRFSARQFPNYSSELNVNALLLGDSALYLCASSSGTGMKEKLFFGSGTQLSVL.

V and J are TRBV7-9 and TRBJ2-1; D might be TRBD2 (6 bases). V was clipped by 4 bases and J by 3 bases, with 10 bases between them. The CDR3 contains 14 residues. The germline CDR1 and CDR2 sequences are SEHNR and FQNEAQ (reference sequence). The CDR3 DNA follows: TGTGCCAGCAGCTGGGGGACTGACTACAATGAGCAGTTCTTC. It translates to CASSWGTDYNEQFF.

On this clone itself: The sample carries other DNA sequences with the same CDR3. The chain carries TRBV28 and TRBJ1-5, with D unresolved. Germline assignment: CDR1 MDHEN and CDR2 SYDVKM. The CDR3 consists of 13 residues. The V gene lost 3 bases and the J gene lost 4 bases, with 7 bases spanning the gap. In nucleotides, the CDR3 is TGTGCCAGCAGTTTCGGACGGAATCAGCCCCAGCATTTT. This sequence encodes CASSFGRNQPQHF.

The V and J genes are TRBV7-2 and TRBJ2-4, with D possibly TRBD2 on 5 matching bases. The CDR3 has 14 residues. Germline V gene sequence: CDR1 SGHTA, CDR2 FQGNSA. V dropped 1 base and J dropped 10 bases, with 14 bases sitting between them. The CDR3 sequence: CASSLERAGRIQYF. For the CDR3, the DNA is TGTGCCAGCAGCTTAGAGAGGGCCGGACGGATTCAGTACTTC.

The rearrangement links TRBV3-1 (or the pseudogene TRBV3-2) to TRBJ2-1; no firm D call. The germline V gene has CDR1 LGHDT and CDR2 YNNKEL (reference sequence). The CDR3 runs to 14 residues. Trimming took 2 bases from V and 0 from J, leaving 5 bases between them. CDR3 in DNA: TGTGCCAGCAGCCAATTCAGCTCCTACAATGAGCAGTTCTTC. Its protein is CASSQFSSYNEQFF.

The chain is built from TRBV24-1 and TRBJ2-7; D may be TRBD1 (6 bases). V dropped 2 bases and J dropped 5 bases, with 15 bases sitting between them. CDR1 is KGHDR, CDR2 SFDVKD, per germline. This CDR3 comprises 15 residues. CDR3 in DNA: TGTGCCACCAGTGATTCGCAGGGGTTTCAGGACGAGCAGTACTTC. Protein: CATSDSQGFQDEQYF.

The chain employs TRBV6-5 and TRBJ1-5; unclear D gene. The CDR3 is 13 amino acids. V shed 6 bases and J shed 0 bases, with 6 bases lying between them. Looked up from germline, CDR1 is MNHEY and CDR2 is SVGAGI. The CDR3 DNA sequence: TGTGCCAGCAGCGCTTATAGCAATCAGCCCCAGCATTTT. This encodes CASSAYSNQPQHF.

This clone was detected only once. The gene calls are TRBV5-1 and TRBJ2-2, with D tentatively TRBD2 (5 bases). The V gene's germline CDR1 is SGHRS and CDR2 YFSETQ. CDR3 length equals 15 residues. Trimming removed 4 bases from V and 6 bases from J, with 16 bases in between. CDR3 coding DNA: TGCGCCAGCAGCCCCTTTAGACTGGAGGCCGGGGAGCTGTTTTTT. This codes for CASSPFRLEAGELFF.

The chain links TRBV18 to TRBJ1-6; weak D call: TRBD1 (6 bases). The germline V and J ends were trimmed by 3 bases and 7 bases, with 16 bases remaining between them. CDR1 and CDR2 (germline): KGHSH, LQKENI. This CDR3 has 16 residues. The CDR3 region has the DNA TGTGCCAGCTCACCTATCCAGACAGGCCCCAATTCACCCCTCCACTTT. This codes for CASSPIQTGPNSPLHF.

This chain connects TRBV28 to TRBJ2-7, with TRBD1 matching over 7 bases. The V gene's germline CDR1 is MDHEN and CDR2 SYDVKM. This CDR3 is 15 amino acids long. V dropped 6 bases and J dropped 3; count of bases not matched to a gene: 11. The CDR3 sequence: CASRSEGAGHYEQYF. The CDR3 nucleotides are TGTGCCAGCAGATCTGAGGGGGCCGGCCACTACGAGCAGTACTTC.

This chain joins TRBV9 and TRBJ2-6; TRBD1 matches at 10 bases. This CDR3 has 16 amino acids. J was trimmed by 4 bases and V by 3 bases; bases with no gene match: 4. CDR1 and CDR2 from the germline V gene are SGDLS and YYNGEE. The CDR3 DNA follows: TGTGCCAGCAGCGCCAGACAGGGGGCCGGGGCCAACGTCCTGACTTTC. It is translated as CASSARQGAGANVLTF.